This TCR beta chain was sequenced during a study of T cells of healthy individuals. In germline, CDR1 is SGDLS, CDR2 YYNGEE. The CDR3 is 15 residues long. V lost 4 bases, J lost 0 bases, and 3 bases stayed unmatched. TCRdb re-analysed the 5' RACE reads in MiXCR, keeping a single row per CDR3 protein. Of about 100,000 distinct CDR3 sequences in the sample, 15% to 20% are singletons; the top ten hold approximately 5.7%. The TCR comes from a human donor in good health. The V and J genes are TRBV9 and TRBJ2-1; 8 bases line up with TRBD1. CDR3 coding DNA: TGTGCCAGCAGCTACACAGGGGGCTCCTACAATGAGCAGTTCTTC. Protein: CASSYTGGSYNEQFF.